This T cell receptor beta chain stems from a study of shared clonotypes between healthy human individuals. Study results and limitations: A small donor pool kept down the genetic and exposure-history diversity that was represented.

CDR1 is MNHEY and CDR2 is SMNVEV in the germline V gene (reference sequence). This CDR3 region has 13 residues. The V segment lost 5 bases and the J segment 4 bases; nucleotides outside the gene matches: 5. Terminally differentiated effector memory CD45RA+ cells were excluded from the naive CD8 cells, which were CD45RO-negative and positively selected for CCR7. In regard to this clone: What it binds is not known. Within the sample, other DNA sequences also encode this same CDR3.

Original processing notes: For the immunoSEQ data, sequences were junction-only without quality scores, so filtering differed. Generated by immunoSEQ multiplex PCR, the TCRdb table keeps only in-frame clones and is missing some. That table furnishes V, J and clone size, whereas the DNA furnished D and trimming. The sample has around 1,900,000 clones, 90% to 95% seen once; the top ten hold more than 1.5%. The specimen sequenced was naive CD8+ T cells from PBMCs. This clonotype was obtained from a man younger than 35 in good health. Some clones in this sample may be carry-over from other donors' samples. The chain couples TRBV27 to TRBJ2-7, with TRBD2 matching 7 bases. This CDR3 reads CASSPRTSYEQYF. The CDR3 DNA reads TGTGCCAGCAGTCCGCGGACTAGTTACGAGCAGTACTTC.